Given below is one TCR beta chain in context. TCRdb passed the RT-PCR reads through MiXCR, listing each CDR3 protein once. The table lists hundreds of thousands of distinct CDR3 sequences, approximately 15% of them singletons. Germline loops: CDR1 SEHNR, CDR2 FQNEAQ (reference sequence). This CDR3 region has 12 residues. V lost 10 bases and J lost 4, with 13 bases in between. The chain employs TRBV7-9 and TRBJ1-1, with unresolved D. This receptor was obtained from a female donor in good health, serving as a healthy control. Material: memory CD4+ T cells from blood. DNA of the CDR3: TGTGCCATCCGACCGTGGGGCACTGAAGCTTTCTTT. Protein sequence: CAIRPWGTEAFF.